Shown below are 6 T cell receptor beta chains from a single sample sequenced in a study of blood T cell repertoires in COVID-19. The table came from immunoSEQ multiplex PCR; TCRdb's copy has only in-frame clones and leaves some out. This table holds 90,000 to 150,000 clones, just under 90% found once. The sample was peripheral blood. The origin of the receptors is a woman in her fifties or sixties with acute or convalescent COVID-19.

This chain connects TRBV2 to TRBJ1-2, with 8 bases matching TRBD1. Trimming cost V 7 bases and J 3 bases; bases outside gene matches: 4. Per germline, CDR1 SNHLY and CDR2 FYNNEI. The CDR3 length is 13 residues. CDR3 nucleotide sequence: TGTGCCAGCAACAACAGGGGGGACTATGGCTACACCTTC. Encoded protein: CASNNRGDYGYTF.

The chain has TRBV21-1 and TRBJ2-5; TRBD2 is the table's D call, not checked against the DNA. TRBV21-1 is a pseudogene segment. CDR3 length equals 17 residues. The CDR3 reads CASSYGRGLGGAETQYF. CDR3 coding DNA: TGTGCCAGCAGCTATGGGCGGGGACTGGGAGGGGCAGAGACCCAGTACTTC.

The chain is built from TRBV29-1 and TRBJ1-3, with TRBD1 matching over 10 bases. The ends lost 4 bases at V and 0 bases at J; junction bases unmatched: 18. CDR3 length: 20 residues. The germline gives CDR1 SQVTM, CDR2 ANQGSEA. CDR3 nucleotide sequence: TGCAGCGTTGTTTTGCCCCGACAGGGGGCTTACCAAGGCTCTGGAAACACCATATATTTT. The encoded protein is CSVVLPRQGAYQGSGNTIYF.

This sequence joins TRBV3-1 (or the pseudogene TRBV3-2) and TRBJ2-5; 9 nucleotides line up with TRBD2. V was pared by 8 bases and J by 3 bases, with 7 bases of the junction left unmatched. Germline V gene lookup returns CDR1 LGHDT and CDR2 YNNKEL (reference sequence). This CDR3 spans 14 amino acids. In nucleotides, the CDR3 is TGTGCCAGCGGACAGACTAGCGGAAAAGAGACCCAGTACTTC. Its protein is CASGQTSGKETQYF.

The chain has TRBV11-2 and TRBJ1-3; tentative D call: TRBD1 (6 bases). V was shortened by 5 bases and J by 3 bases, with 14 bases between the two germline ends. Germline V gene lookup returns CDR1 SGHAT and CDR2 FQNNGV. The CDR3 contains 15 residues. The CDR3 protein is CASSRPGEFGNTIYF. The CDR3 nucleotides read TGTGCCAGCAGCCGTCCAGGGGAATTTGGAAACACCATATATTTT.

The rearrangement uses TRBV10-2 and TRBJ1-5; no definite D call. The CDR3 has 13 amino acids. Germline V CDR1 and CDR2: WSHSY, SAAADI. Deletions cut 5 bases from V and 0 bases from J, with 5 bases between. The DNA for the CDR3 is TGCGCCAGCAGTCGTTATAGCAATCAGCCCCAGCATTTT. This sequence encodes CASSRYSNQPQHF.